A single sample is the source of the 30 T cell receptor delta chains below, sequenced in a study of γδ T cells in repeated Plasmodium falciparum infection. Flow sorting of PBMC yielded separate Vgamma9/Vdelta2+ and Vdelta2-negative gammadelta T cell populations for bulk repertoire analysis. TCRdb reanalysed the multiplex PCR reads with CATT. The sample lists 85,000 to 95,000 delta-chain clones; 1.4% to 1.5% were seen once. The sequenced material came from gamma-delta T cells from blood. These TCRs come from a pool of human donors (malaria-infected and uninfected, not separated).

Notes on this clone: The protein TCRdb lists belongs to a much larger clone and differs from this DNA's translation at residue 8, which points to a read error; the protein shown is made from the DNA. The chain carries TRDV2 and TRDJ3; D unclear. Since TCRdb gives no J gene, matching the DNA to germline was used here to assign it. Per the germline V gene, CDR1 is GEAIGNYY and CDR2 is EKD. This CDR3 comprises 16 residues. Trimming shortened V by 4 bases and J by 2 bases, and 11 bases separated the two germline ends. The CDR3 region is CACDEFRPWDTRQMFF. The CDR3, as DNA: TGTGCCTGTGATGAATTCCGCCCCTGGGACACCCGACAGATGTTTTTC.

As concerns this clone: A far larger clone is just one base off, so this is likely a read error. In the same sample, other DNA sequences code for this CDR3. Called V gene: TRDV2; the J gene was not called; the table gives TRDD3 as D, unverified against the DNA. The CDR3 runs to 24 residues. The germline CDR1 and CDR2 sequences are GEAIGNYY and EKD. CDR3 sequence: CACEKGGTGGYAITSSWDTRQMFF. The DNA for the CDR3 is TGTGCCTGTGAAAAAGGGGGTACTGGGGGATACGCGATAACCAGCTCCTGGGACACCCGACAGATGTTCTTC.

At least ten counts were recorded for this clone. This sequence joins TRDV1 and TRDJ1; D is unresolved. No J gene is reported in TCRdb; it was inferred here by comparing the DNA with germline. The germline V gene encodes CDR1 TSWWSYY and CDR2 QGS. Trimming took off 2 bases at V and 0 bases at J, with 16 bases between the two ends. CDR3 length equals 17 residues. The CDR3 DNA follows: TGTGCTCTTGGGGAATCCCGCCTGCCCCGAGACACCGATAAACTCATCTTT. Its translation: CALGESRLPRDTDKLIF.

Comment on this clone: The translation of this DNA and the TCRdb protein of a much larger clone differ at residue 15, probably owing to a read error; the protein shown here is translated from the DNA. V is TRDV2 and J is TRDJ1, with TRDD3 matching 13 bases. The J gene comes from matching the DNA to germline here; TCRdb lacks it. The CDR3 is made up of 21 amino acids. Germline V gene lookup returns CDR1 GEAIGNYY and CDR2 EKD. After removal of 1 base from V and 1 base from J, the junction contained 17 bases not matched to a gene. The CDR3 DNA follows: TGTGCCTGTGACACGGCGTACTGGGGGATACGCGATACCCCATGCACCGATAAACTCATCTTT. This sequence encodes CACDTAYWGIRDTPCTDKLIF.

A word on this clone: The protein TCRdb lists belongs to a much larger clone and differs from this DNA's translation at residue 8, which points to a read error; the protein shown is made from the DNA. This chain connects TRDV2 to TRDJ1; 8 positions agree with TRDD3. The J gene was missing in TCRdb and was found by matching the end of the DNA to germline. Germline CDR1 reads GEAIGNYY; CDR2 reads EKD. V gave up 2 bases and J gave up 0 bases; unmatched junction bases: 7. The CDR3 runs 16 residues. CDR3 sequence: CACDKLGGQYTDKLIF. DNA of the CDR3: TGTGCCTGTGACAAACTGGGGGGGCAATACACCGATAAACTCATCTTT.

This clone was found a few times. This clone may be a read error of a much larger clone one base away. The V call is TRDV2, the J call TRDJ1; D may be TRDD3 (5 bases). TCRdb is silent on the J gene; assignment here came from matching the DNA to germline. This CDR3 is 15 amino acids long. Trimming shortened V by 3 bases and J by 5 bases, and 18 bases separated the two germline ends. Germline CDR1 and CDR2: GEAIGNYY and EKD. The CDR3 DNA follows: TGTGCCTGTGACTCCTTGGAGGATAGGCCAGATAAACTCATCTTT. It is translated as CACDSLEDRPDKLIF.

The sample holds many counts of this clone. It is likely a read error: a sequence one base away is far more abundant. Other DNA sequences in the sample encode the same CDR3. The gene calls are TRDV1 and TRDJ1, with D tentatively TRDD2 or TRDD3 (5 bases each). The germline gives CDR1 TSWWSYY, CDR2 QGS. CDR3 length: 16 amino acids. The CDR3 coding sequence is TGTGCTCTTGGGAAACTCCCTACTAGGATGGGGAGTAAACTCATCTTT. As protein: CALGKLPTRMGSKLIF.

With respect to this clone: This DNA's translation and the protein TCRdb lists, from a much larger clone, do not match at residue 7, likely due to a read error; the protein shown is translated from the DNA. The chain is built from TRDV2 and TRDJ1; D call uncertain. The J gene is not listed in TCRdb, so it was assigned here from a DNA match to germline. V lost 1 base and J 0 bases, leaving 20 bases between the germline ends. Germline CDR1 is GEAIGNYY and CDR2 is EKD. This CDR3 has 18 residues. The chain's CDR3 is CACDTVASLDPDTDKLIF. The DNA of the CDR3 is TGTGCCTGTGACACTGTAGCCTCCTTGGACCCCGACACCGATAAACTCATCTTT.

This clone has more than one count but fewer than ten. TCRdb pairs this DNA with a much larger clone's protein that differs at residue 8, likely a read error; the protein shown was translated from the DNA. CDR3 nucleotides: TGTGCCTGTGACGCTCTATATTCCTTGTACACCGATAAACTCATCTTT. Protein sequence: CACDALYSLYTDKLIF. V gene TRDV2 combines with J gene TRDJ1; TRDD2 might be the D (5 bases). Germline matching of the DNA provided the J gene here, since TCRdb leaves it blank. CDR1 is GEAIGNYY and CDR2 is EKD in the germline V gene. Trimming stripped 3 bases from V and 0 bases from J, with 16 bases between. The CDR3 runs 16 residues.

As regards this clone: TCRdb records a much larger clone's protein for this DNA, with a difference at residue 17 that likely arises from a read error; the protein given is the translation of the DNA. There is no J gene call, but TRDV1 is given as the V gene; TRDD3 reflects the table's D call only, with no check against the DNA. The CDR3 extends over 19 amino acids. Germline CDR1 TSWWSYY, CDR2 QGS. The CDR3 bases are TGTGCTCTTGGGCAAACGATAAGGGGTATACCATCTCTGACAGCACAACCCTTCTTT. Protein sequence: CALGQTIRGIPSLTAQPFF.

This clone was found a few times. A read error likely explains this, since a far larger clone differs by one base. The sample holds other DNA sequences that translate to the same CDR3. The CDR3 DNA sequence: TGTGCCTTTATTACTACGGGGGACTGGGGGATACGTTACGGCGATAAACTCATCTTT. This sequence encodes CAFITTGDWGIRYGDKLIF. The chain recombines TRDV3 with TRDJ1, with 13 bases fitting TRDD3. Germline matching of the DNA provided the J gene here, since TCRdb leaves it blank. CDR3 length: 19 amino acids. V was clipped by 1 base and J by 4 bases; unmatched bases: 18. The V gene's germline CDR1 is TVYSNPD and CDR2 GDNSRS (reference sequence).

This clone occurred a few times. The protein given by TCRdb reflects a much larger clone and differs at residue 3 from this DNA's translation, likely from a read error; the protein shown is the DNA's translation. This chain links TRDV2 with TRDJ1, with 12 nucleotides matching TRDD3. Germline CDR1 and CDR2: GEAIGNYY and EKD. This CDR3 contains 19 residues. The CDR3 DNA sequence: TGTGCCCGTGACCCGCTTCCTACCTTACGACTGGGGGATACCTCAAAACTCATCTTT. This encodes CARDPLPTLRLGDTSKLIF.

This clone was detected ten times or more. A far more abundant clone sits one base away, making this likely a read error. This CDR3 is also generated by other DNA sequences in the sample. The chain combines TRDV1 with TRDJ1; D may be TRDD3 (5 bases). This CDR3 has 18 amino acids. V was cut by 2 bases and J by 0 bases, with 19 bases left in between. The germline V gene encodes CDR1 TSWWSYY and CDR2 QGS. The CDR3 nucleotides are TGTGCTCTTGGGGAAGTGGGAGGGATCCCATCTTACACCGATAAACTCATCTTT. Protein sequence: CALGEVGGIPSYTDKLIF.

Comment on this clone: TCRdb assigns this DNA the protein of a much larger clone, which departs from its translation at residue 4; this likely reflects a read error, and the protein shown comes from translating the DNA. The V and J genes are TRDV2 and TRDJ1, with D perhaps matching TRDD3 (10 bases). Germline matching of the DNA provided the J gene here, since TCRdb leaves it blank. Germline values: CDR1 GEAIGNYY, CDR2 EKD. The CDR3 spans 22 residues. The CDR3 is CACGTSFLPTSRWGIRTDKLIF. For the CDR3, the DNA is TGTGCCTGTGGCACCTCCTTCCTTCCTACCTCGCGCTGGGGGATAAGGACCGATAAACTCATCTTT.

This clone was counted between two and nine times. TCRdb's listed protein matches a much larger clone and diverges from this DNA's translation at residue 12, likely through a read error; the protein shown comes from the DNA. The CDR3 reads CALGEPGLPTFSGDRGTDKLIF. The CDR3 nucleotides are TGTGCTCTTGGGGAGCCCGGCCTTCCTACGTTCTCGGGGGATAGGGGCACCGATAAACTCATCTTT. The chain joins TRDV1 to TRDJ1, with D maybe TRDD2 (9 bases). The CDR3 has 22 residues. Per germline, CDR1 TSWWSYY and CDR2 QGS. The V end was cut by 3 bases, the J end by 1 base, with 33 bases between.

This clone was seen more than once but under ten times. The TCRdb record carries a much larger clone's protein, which differs from this DNA's translation at residue 9; a read error is the likely cause, and the protein listed here is the DNA translation. The J gene is TRDJ1, the V gene TRDV2; 10 bases match TRDD3. Here the J gene came from matching the DNA to germline, since TCRdb omits it. CDR3 length: 20 amino acids. V lost 0 bases to trimming and J lost 0 bases; unmatched junction nucleotides: 15. Germline V gene data show CDR1 as GEAIGNYY and CDR2 as EKD. The CDR3 spells CACDTVRGRGIRRYTDKLIF. The CDR3 DNA follows: TGTGCCTGTGACACCGTCCGCGGCCGGGGGATACGAAGGTACACCGATAAACTCATCTTT.

In its sample, this clone was seen a few times. Other DNA sequences in this sample translate to the same CDR3. The J gene is TRDJ2, the V gene TRDV3; D gene unclear. Looked up from germline, CDR1 is TVYSNPD and CDR2 is GDNSRS (reference sequence). Trimming stripped 1 base from V and 11 bases from J, with 23 bases between. The CDR3 loop spans 15 amino acids. CDR3 nucleotide sequence: TGTGCCTTTACATTTCCCACCTCGTTGACTGCGCAACTCTTCTTT. Protein product: CAFTFPTSLTAQLFF.

This clone is medium-sized within its sample. The chain recombines TRDV2 with TRDJ1; TRDD3 might be the D (6 bases). Germline CDR1 is GEAIGNYY and CDR2 is EKD. This CDR3 is 16 amino acids long. V was pared by 0 bases and J by 11 bases, with 24 bases between. The CDR3 loop is CACDTGLLGTPPDLIF. CDR3 DNA sequence: TGTGCCTGTGACACCGGTTTGCTGGGGACCCCCCCGGATCTCATCTTT.

This clone has only a few counts. This likely reflects a read error, since a far larger clone is one base away. The same CDR3 arises from other DNA sequences in this sample as well. For the V gene the call is TRDV2; the J gene has no call; the table's D call of TRDD3 was not tested on the DNA. CDR3 length: 23 residues. Germline values: CDR1 GEAIGNYY, CDR2 EKD. The CDR3 is CACDTVILTTSRTGDPSRGKLIF. CDR3 DNA sequence: TGTGCCTGTGACACTGTCATTCTCACTACCTCGCGTACTGGGGACCCTAGTAGGGGTAAGCTCATCTTT.

To note about this clone: The protein that TCRdb holds for this DNA derives from a much larger clone and differs from the translated DNA at residue 6, which likely indicates a read error; the protein shown here is translated from the DNA. This chain uses TRDV2 with TRDJ3; D is uncertain. The CDR3 has 13 amino acids. Per germline, CDR1 GEAIGNYY and CDR2 EKD. Between the trimmed V and J ends, which lost 0 bases and 6 bases, there was a span of 2 bases. CDR3 protein: CACDTLDTRQMFF. The CDR3 nucleotides read TGTGCCTGTGACACCTTGGACACCCGACAGATGTTTTTC.

This clone was recorded a few times. The TCRdb record carries a much larger clone's protein, which differs from this DNA's translation at residue 12; a read error is the likely cause, and the protein listed here is the DNA translation. The chain is built from TRDV1 and TRDJ1; TRDD3 matches 9 bases. TCRdb records no J gene; here it was assigned by comparing the DNA to germline. The V gene's germline CDR1 is TSWWSYY and CDR2 QGS. The trim removed 3 bases at V and 6 bases at J, leaving 38 bases unmatched. The CDR3 covers 25 residues. This CDR3 is CALGEALFLRWTPGGSRLRGYKLIF. CDR3 DNA sequence: TGTGCTCTTGGGGAGGCCCTATTCCTACGTTGGACGCCTGGGGGATCCCGCCTACGGGGCTATAAACTCATCTTT.

This clone has ten or more counts. A far bigger clonotype differs at one base, so this is likely a read error. Because the CDR3's place on the DNA is in doubt, the DNA is left out and the CDR3 is given as listed by TCRdb. CDR3 loop: CALGERVIFRRTGDWELIF. V is TRDV1 and J is TRDJ1; the table names TRDD3, a call not compared with the DNA. From its first to its last residue, the CDR3 has 19 amino acids. CDR1 is TSWWSYY and CDR2 is QGS in the germline V gene.

This clone was observed a few times. It is likely a read error: a sequence one base away is far more abundant. Additional DNA sequences in this sample encode the identical CDR3. This chain connects TRDV3 to TRDJ1; TRDD3 aligns across 9 bases. TCRdb supplies no J gene; here it was assigned by aligning the nucleotide sequence to germline. CDR3 size: 21 residues. Looked up from germline, CDR1 is TVYSNPD and CDR2 is GDNSRS (reference sequence). After removal of 3 bases from V and 8 bases from J, the junction contained 34 bases not matched to a gene. The CDR3 nucleotides are TGTGCCTTGCCCAAGTCCCCGTTCTACCACTGGGGGAGGACTAATCGCGACAAACTCATCTTT. Its translation: CALPKSPFYHWGRTNRDKLIF. The whole variable domain, remainder taken from reference TRDV3 and TRDJ1, is CDKVTQSSPDQTVASGSEVVLLCTYDTVYSNPDLFWYRIRPDYSFQFVFYGDNSRSEGADFTQGRFSVKHILTQKAFHLVISPVRTEDSATYYCALPKSPFYHWGRTNRDKLIFGKGTRVTVEP.

The genes are TRDV1 and TRDJ1; D perhaps matches TRDD3 (6 bases). The J gene, absent from TCRdb, was called here by matching the DNA to germline. The CDR3 runs 20 residues. Trimming removed 2 bases at V and 0 bases at J, with 25 bases between. Germline CDR1 is TSWWSYY and CDR2 is QGS. The DNA of the CDR3 is TGTGCTCTTGGGGAAATTAAAGGATACCACAGGGGACCCTACACCGATAAACTCATCTTT. Its translation is CALGEIKGYHRGPYTDKLIF.

Only a few counts were recorded for this clone. The mismatch at residue 11 between this DNA's translation and the TCRdb protein of a much larger clone likely reflects a read error; the protein shown is translated from the DNA. The chain links TRDV1 to TRDJ1; 8 nucleotides align to TRDD3. TCRdb lists no J gene, so it was determined here by aligning the DNA to germline. Germline V gene sequence: CDR1 TSWWSYY, CDR2 QGS. Trimming at V came to 0 bases and at J to 3 bases, leaving 27 bases not matched to a gene. The CDR3 consists of 23 residues. Here the CDR3 reads CALGELPCLPMTLWGTPPDKLIF. Written as DNA, the CDR3 is TGTGCTCTTGGGGAACTACCCTGCCTTCCCATGACTCTCTGGGGGACCCCTCCCGATAAACTCATCTTT.

This clone came up a few times. TCRdb's protein, taken from a much larger clone, differs from this DNA's translation at residue 9, likely owing to a read error; the protein displayed comes from the DNA. This chain connects TRDV3 to TRDJ1, with D maybe TRDD3 (6 bases). The J gene was missing in TCRdb and was found by matching the end of the DNA to germline. Germline V gene lookup returns CDR1 TVYSNPD and CDR2 GDNSRS (reference sequence). CDR3 length: 22 amino acids. CDR3 in amino acids: CALTGFPWEIRAPLYVTDKLIF. CDR3 coding DNA: TGTGCTTTAACCGGATTCCCCTGGGAGATACGCGCCCCCCTTTATGTCACCGATAAACTCATCTTT.

This clone showed up many times. The chain uses TRDV1 and TRDJ1, with 13 nucleotides matching TRDD3. CDR1 is TSWWSYY, CDR2 QGS, per germline. Unmatched junction bases numbered 13, after V lost 3 bases and J lost 3 bases. CDR3 length: 19 amino acids. The CDR3 nucleotides read TGTGCTCTTGGGGACCCGGGCGGGTATACTGGGGGATACGCCGATAAACTCATCTTT. Its protein is CALGDPGGYTGGYADKLIF.

In this sample, this clone turned up a few times. The mismatch at residues 8 and 20 between this DNA's translation and the TCRdb protein of a much larger clone likely reflects a read error; the protein shown is translated from the DNA. The V gene is TRDV1, the J gene TRDJ1; a weak D match, TRDD2 (6 bases). From germline, CDR1 is TSWWSYY and CDR2 QGS. The CDR3 sequence is 22 residues long. Written as DNA, the CDR3 is TGTGCTCTTGGGGAATCTAAAGATGAGGGGGCGCCACTCCTACCTTACACCGATAAACCCATCTTT. The encoded protein is CALGESKDEGAPLLPYTDKPIF.

This clone came up many times. The protein in TCRdb stems from a much larger clone and differs at residue 3 from this DNA's translation, likely a read error; here the protein is translated from the DNA. The rearrangement links TRDV2 to TRDJ1, with TRDD3 matching over 7 bases. In the absence of a J gene in TCRdb, the DNA was matched to germline to assign it here. CDR3 length equals 16 residues. The germline V gene encodes CDR1 GEAIGNYY and CDR2 EKD. This CDR3 is CASDGVLGQGTDKLIF. Written as DNA, the CDR3 is TGTGCCAGTGACGGCGTACTGGGGCAGGGCACCGATAAACTCATCTTT.

To note about this clone: TCRdb lists the protein of a much larger clone for this DNA, which differs at residue 5, so this is likely a read error; the protein given here is translated from the DNA itself. This chain joins TRDV1 and TRDJ1; unclear D gene. Because TCRdb records no J gene, it was assigned here through a match of the DNA to germline. Trimming cost V 4 bases and J 3 bases, with 12 bases left between them. Looked up from germline, CDR1 is TSWWSYY and CDR2 is QGS. This CDR3 has 14 amino acids. This CDR3 is CALGGWFGADKLIF. DNA for the CDR3: TGTGCTCTTGGGGGATGGTTTGGCGCCGATAAACTCATCTTT.